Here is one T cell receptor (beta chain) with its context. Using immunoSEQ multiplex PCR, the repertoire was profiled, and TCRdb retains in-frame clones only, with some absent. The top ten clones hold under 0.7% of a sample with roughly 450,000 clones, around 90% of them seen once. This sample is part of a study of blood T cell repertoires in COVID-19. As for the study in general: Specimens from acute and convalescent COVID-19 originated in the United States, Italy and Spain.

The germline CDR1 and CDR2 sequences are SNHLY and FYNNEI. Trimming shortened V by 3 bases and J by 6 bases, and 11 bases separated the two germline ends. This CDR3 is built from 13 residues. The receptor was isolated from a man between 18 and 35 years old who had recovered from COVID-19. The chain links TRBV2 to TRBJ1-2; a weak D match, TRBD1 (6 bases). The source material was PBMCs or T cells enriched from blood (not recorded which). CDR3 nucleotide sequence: TGTGCCAGCAGTGAGGTACAGGGCAATGGCTACACCTTC. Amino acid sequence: CASSEVQGNGYTF.